This T cell receptor (beta chain) came from a study of shared clonotypes between healthy human individuals. The CDR3 consists of 15 residues. The V segment lost 2 bases and the J segment 2 bases; nucleotides outside the gene matches: 1. CDR1 is MGHRA, CDR2 YSYEKL, per germline. Only Caucasian adults living in Nashville, Tennessee made up the donor group. An assay was performed, and its level was deep. In the sorted-subset replicate PCRs, 200 ng DNA, 30,000 or so T cell genomes, was used. Assay used: immunoSEQ multiplex PCR; TCRdb lists only in-frame clones, some missing. Of fewer than 350,000 clones listed, roughly 91% are singletons.

The V call is TRBV4-1, the J call TRBJ2-7, with 12 bases matching TRBD2. The sequencing sample was made of memory CD8+ T cells sorted from blood. Sample subset: CD45RO+ cells pooled with CCR7-negative TemRA cells. This receptor was identified in a man aged 18 to 29 in good health. DNA of the CDR3: TGCGCCAGCAGCCAACTAGCGGGAGGGACCTACGAGCAGTACTTC. Encoded protein: CASSQLAGGTYEQYF.